The 25 T cell receptor beta chains below come from one sample, sequenced in a study of T cells after yellow fever vaccination. TCRdb re-derived calls from the 5' RACE reads in MiXCR, one entry per CDR3 protein. The sample holds about 160,000 distinct CDR3 sequences, approximately 6.8% seen once. The material sequenced was CD4+ T cells sorted from PBMCs, taken 5 to 6 days after the first yellow fever vaccination. These TCRs come from a man in his late teens or twenties who received the YFV17D yellow fever vaccine.

The sample holds a few counts of this clonotype. V gene TRBV27 combines with J gene TRBJ1-6; 9 bases agree with TRBD1. Germline CDR1 and CDR2: MNHEY and SMNVEV (reference sequence). This CDR3 is 15 amino acids long. J gave up 6 bases and V 2 bases, and 2 bases lay outside the gene matches. The CDR3 DNA reads as TGTGCCAGCAGTTTAATGGACAGGGGTAATTCACCCCTCCACTTT. This translates into CASSLMDRGNSPLHF.

The V and J genes are TRBV28 and TRBJ1-1; D remains unclear. CDR1 MDHEN and CDR2 SYDVKM come from the germline V gene. Trimming took off 5 bases at V and 4 bases at J, with 5 bases between the two ends. The CDR3 is 11 amino acids. The CDR3 protein is CASSIATEAFF. In DNA, the CDR3 is TGTGCCAGCAGTATCGCCACTGAAGCTTTCTTT.

Ten or more counts support this clonotype. This chain connects TRBV2 to TRBJ2-1, with 8 bases aligning to TRBD2. Germline V lookup: CDR1 SNHLY, CDR2 FYNNEI. The trim removed 3 bases at V and 5 bases at J, leaving 3 bases unmatched. The CDR3 contains 14 residues. CDR3 DNA sequence: TGTGCCAGCAGTGAGGCGGGGGGCGACAATGAGCAGTTCTTC. It is translated as CASSEAGGDNEQFF. Full variable domain (missing parts from reference TRBV2 and TRBJ2-1): EPEVTQTPSHQVTQMGQEVILRCVPISNHLYFYWYRQILGQKVEFLVSFYNNEISEKSEIFDDQFSVERPDGSNFTLKIRSTKLEDSAMYFCASSEAGGDNEQFFGPGTRLTVL.

A few counts support this clonotype. Here the CDR3 reads CASSPPGRPYEQYV. The CDR3 DNA follows: TGTGCCAGCTCACCCCCGGGACGGCCCTACGAGCAGTACGTC. V gene TRBV18 combines with J gene TRBJ2-7; D is perhaps TRBD1 or TRBD2 (5 bases each). Trimming shortened V by 3 bases and J by 2 bases, and 11 bases separated the two germline ends. CDR3 length equals 14 residues. Germline-derived CDR1 and CDR2 are KGHSH and LQKENI.

This clonotype was counted between two and nine times. This chain connects TRBV5-1 to TRBJ2-1; D assignment may be TRBD1 or TRBD2 (5 bases each). The ends were cut back, 4 bases at V and 0 bases at J, with 14 bases in the middle. CDR1 is SGHRS, CDR2 YFSETQ, per germline. This CDR3 region has 16 residues. The DNA for the CDR3 is TGCGCCAGCAGCCAGGATGAGGGGAGCTCCTACAATGAGCAGTTCTTC. Translating gives CASSQDEGSSYNEQFF.

This clonotype was seen only a few times. The DNA of the CDR3 is TGCAGTGCTAGAAATCGCCTAAAAAGTGCTAATGAAAAACTGTTTTTT. Translation gives CSARNRLKSANEKLFF. V is TRBV20-1 and J is TRBJ1-4; D gene ambiguous. Germline-derived CDR1 and CDR2 are DFQATT and SNEGSKA (reference sequence). The CDR3 loop spans 16 amino acids. V was shortened by 2 bases and J by 3 bases, with 16 bases between the two germline ends.

There are many counts of this clonotype. The chain carries TRBV4-1 and TRBJ1-4; 8 bases match TRBD1. The CDR3 contains 14 residues. CDR1 is MGHRA, CDR2 YSYEKL, per germline. V shed 8 bases and J 4 bases; nucleotides not matched to a gene: 6. In nucleotides, the CDR3 is TGCGCCAGCCTTAAACAGGGGGTTAATGAAAAACTGTTTTTT. Protein product: CASLKQGVNEKLFF.

This clonotype was detected ten times or more. The CDR3 here is CASSFLSNPYNSPLHF. CDR3 nucleotide sequence: TGTGCCAGCAGTTTTTTGTCGAACCCCTATAATTCACCCCTCCACTTT. V and J are TRBV28 and TRBJ1-6; D remains unclear. The CDR3 loop spans 16 amino acids. Looked up from germline, CDR1 is MDHEN and CDR2 is SYDVKM. Trimming stripped 3 bases from V and 2 bases from J, with 11 bases between.

This clonotype was detected ten times or more. The rearrangement joins TRBV24-1 to TRBJ1-6; 9 bases agree with TRBD1. CDR3 size: 14 residues. Trimming took 4 bases from V and 13 from J; bases not matched to a gene: 7. Germline assignment: CDR1 KGHDR and CDR2 SFDVKD. In DNA form, the CDR3 reads TGTGCCACCAGTGACGGTACAGGGGGCGCGCCCCTCCACTTT. It yields the protein CATSDGTGGAPLHF.

In this sample, this clonotype turned up many times. The genes are TRBV4-1 and TRBJ2-1, with D perhaps given as TRBD1 or TRBD2 (5 bases each). This CDR3 contains 17 residues. Trimming pared 1 base from V and 3 bases from J, leaving 16 bases between. The germline V gene encodes CDR1 MGHRA and CDR2 YSYEKL. The CDR3: CASSQGAGRGGYNEQFF. The CDR3, as DNA: TGCGCCAGCAGCCAAGGTGCCGGTCGGGGCGGCTACAATGAGCAGTTCTTC.

This clonotype was seen repeatedly, ten times or more. In DNA, the CDR3 is TGTGCCAGCAGTTACGGTCATTCGGTAGAGACCCAGTACTTC. Amino acids: CASSYGHSVETQYF. The chain combines TRBV6-5 with TRBJ2-5; D unresolved. V was shortened by 2 bases and J by 4 bases, with 11 bases between the two germline ends. The CDR3 is 14 residues long. The germline gives CDR1 MNHEY, CDR2 SVGAGI.

This clonotype has ten or more counts. The chain couples TRBV5-1 to TRBJ2-7, with D maybe TRBD1 (5 bases). This CDR3 is 13 amino acids long. The V gene's germline CDR1 is SGHRS and CDR2 YFSETQ. V lost 5 bases, J lost 5 bases, and 14 bases lay in between. Here the CDR3 DNA reads TGCGCCAGCAGTGGCCAGGGAACGGACGAGCAGTACTTC. It is translated as CASSGQGTDEQYF.

This clonotype was recorded at least ten times. The CDR3 DNA sequence: TGTGCCAGCTCACCACCAGGTGGAGGGGGCGACTACAATGAGCAGTTCTTC. It is translated as CASSPPGGGGDYNEQFF. The rearrangement joins TRBV18 to TRBJ2-1, with a weak D call TRBD1 (7 bases). Trimming stripped 0 bases from V and 3 bases from J, with 15 bases between. The CDR3 has 17 residues. Germline loops: CDR1 KGHSH, CDR2 LQKENI. Filled out from reference TRBV18 and TRBJ2-1, the complete variable domain reads NAGVMQNPRHLVRRRGQEARLRCSPMKGHSHVYWYRQLPEEGLKFMVYLQKENIIDESGMPKERFSAEFPKEGPSILRIQQVVRGDSAAYFCASSPPGGGGDYNEQFFGPGTRLTVL.

The rearrangement uses TRBV7-6 and TRBJ2-5, with 8 bases fitting TRBD2. With 2 bases clipped from V and 5 bases from J, the junction kept 4 bases outside the gene matches. The CDR3 has 14 amino acids. Germline CDR1 SGHVS, CDR2 FNYEAQ. The CDR3 DNA reads TGTGCCAGCAGCTTACCGGGACTAGATGAGACCCAGTACTTC. Amino acid sequence: CASSLPGLDETQYF.

This sequence joins TRBV2 and TRBJ1-5, with D possibly being TRBD1 (6 bases). The V end was cut by 3 bases, the J end by 5 bases, with 11 bases between. The V gene's germline CDR1 is SNHLY and CDR2 FYNNEI. The length of the CDR3 is 14 residues. The CDR3, as DNA: TGTGCCAGCAGTGACCAAACAGGGTATCAGCCCCAGCATTTT. Translated: CASSDQTGYQPQHF.

The table lists this clonotype with many counts. This rearrangement joins TRBV6-2 or TRBV6-3 to TRBJ2-1, with 11 bases fitting TRBD2. This CDR3 comprises 14 residues. The junction had 7 bases not matched to a gene; V was cut back by 6 bases and J by 9 bases. Germline V gene data show CDR1 as MNHEY and CDR2 as SVGEGT. CDR3 nucleotide sequence: TGTGCCAGCAGCCTAGCGGGGGGTAGCGCTGAGCAGTTCTTC. Amino acids: CASSLAGGSAEQFF.

This clonotype appeared many times. The V call is TRBV29-1, the J call TRBJ1-4; D is unresolved. Germline V gives CDR1 SQVTM, CDR2 ANQGSEA. The V end was cut by 3 bases, the J end by 4 bases, with 6 bases between. The CDR3 covers 12 residues. CDR3 nucleotide sequence: TGCAGCGTTGAGGCGGATAATGAAAAACTGTTTTTT. This codes for CSVEADNEKLFF.

V gene TRBV2 combines with J gene TRBJ1-5; TRBD1 might be the D (6 bases). V was shortened by 8 bases and J by 0 bases, with 14 bases between the two germline ends. The V gene's germline CDR1 is SNHLY and CDR2 FYNNEI. This CDR3 has 15 amino acids. CDR3 region: CASGDRKFSNQPQHF. In nucleotides, the CDR3 is TGTGCCAGCGGAGACAGGAAATTTAGCAATCAGCCCCAGCATTTT. The full variable domain, with the rest looked up from reference TRBV2 and TRBJ1-5, is EPEVTQTPSHQVTQMGQEVILRCVPISNHLYFYWYRQILGQKVEFLVSFYNNEISEKSEIFDDQFSVERPDGSNFTLKIRSTKLEDSAMYFCASGDRKFSNQPQHFGDGTRLSIL.

This clonotype was seen at least ten times. The chain is built from TRBV19 and TRBJ2-5, with D possibly TRBD2 on 6 matching bases. This CDR3 is 13 amino acids long. Germline values: CDR1 LNHDA, CDR2 SQIVND (reference sequence). V was cut by 7 bases and J by 4 bases, with 13 bases left in between. CDR3 region: CASIGRGVETQYF. CDR3 coding DNA: TGTGCCAGTATCGGGAGAGGGGTAGAGACCCAGTACTTC.

The V call is TRBV4-3, the J call TRBJ1-6; maybe TRBD1 (5 bases). The CDR3 covers 15 residues. Per germline, CDR1 LGHNA and CDR2 YSLEER. The CDR3 DNA reads as TGCGCAACCTCACAGGCGCTCTCCTATAATTCACCCCTCCACTTT. It translates to CATSQALSYNSPLHF.

There are many counts of this clonotype. This chain links TRBV7-2 with TRBJ1-5, with D uncertain. Germline-derived CDR1 and CDR2 are SGHTA and FQGNSA. The CDR3 is 13 residues long. The V and J ends lost 2 bases and 6 bases respectively, with 8 bases between them. The CDR3 DNA reads as TGTGCCAGCAGCTTAAGAAAAGGTCAGCCCCAGCATTTT. It specifies CASSLRKGQPQHF.

The sample holds many counts of this clonotype. This chain links TRBV7-9 with TRBJ2-7, with 10 bases that match TRBD1. The CDR3 is 14 residues long. The germline CDR1 and CDR2 sequences are SEHNR and FQNEAQ (reference sequence). After removal of 5 bases from V and 7 bases from J, the junction contained 8 bases not matched to a gene. The CDR3: CASSPNVDRGEQYF. Written as DNA, the CDR3 is TGTGCCAGCAGCCCGAACGTGGACAGGGGGGAGCAGTACTTC.

This clonotype has a handful of counts. The V gene is TRBV7-2, the J gene TRBJ2-3; possibly TRBD1 for D (6 bases). Trimming removed 5 bases at V and 3 bases at J, with 18 bases between. Germline CDR1 SGHTA, CDR2 FQGNSA. This CDR3 is 16 amino acids long. CDR3 in DNA: TGTGCCAGCAGCAGGACAGACGGTGGGGTTACAGATACGCAGTATTTT. Protein product: CASSRTDGGVTDTQYF.

This chain uses TRBV5-1 with TRBJ2-3; the match to TRBD1 covers 9 bases. V gave up 4 bases and J gave up 4 bases; unmatched junction bases: 16. Looked up from germline, CDR1 is SGHRS and CDR2 is YFSETQ. The CDR3 runs 18 residues. CDR3 amino acids: CASSPNLRGQGSPDTQYF. CDR3 DNA: TGCGCCAGCAGCCCCAATCTCCGGGGACAGGGTTCCCCAGATACGCAGTATTTT.

This clonotype came up many times. The chain is built from TRBV7-2 and TRBJ2-5, with 9 nucleotides matching TRBD1. Germline trimming cut 4 bases from V and 5 bases from J; bases unmatched to any gene: 5. From germline, CDR1 is SGHTA and CDR2 FQGNSA. The CDR3 has 14 residues. As DNA, the CDR3 is TGTGCCAGCAGCTCAGGCGGGACAGGGGAGACCCAGTACTTC. It translates to CASSSGGTGETQYF.